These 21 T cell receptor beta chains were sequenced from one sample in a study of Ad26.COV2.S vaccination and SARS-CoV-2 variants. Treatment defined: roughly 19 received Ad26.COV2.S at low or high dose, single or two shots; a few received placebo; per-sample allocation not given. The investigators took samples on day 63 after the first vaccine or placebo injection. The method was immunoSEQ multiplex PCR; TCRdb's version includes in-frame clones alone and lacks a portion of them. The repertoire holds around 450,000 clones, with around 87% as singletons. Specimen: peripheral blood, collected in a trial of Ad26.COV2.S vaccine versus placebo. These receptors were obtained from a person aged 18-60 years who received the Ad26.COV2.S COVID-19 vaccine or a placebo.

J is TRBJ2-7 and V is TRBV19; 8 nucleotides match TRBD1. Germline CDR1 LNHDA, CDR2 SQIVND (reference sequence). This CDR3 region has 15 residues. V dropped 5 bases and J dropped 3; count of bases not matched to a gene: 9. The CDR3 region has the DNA TGTGCCAGTAGTCGACGACAGGGGAATCTCTACGAGCAGTACTTC. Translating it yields CASSRRQGNLYEQYF. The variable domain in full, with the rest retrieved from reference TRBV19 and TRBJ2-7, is DGGITQSPKYLFRKEGQNVTLSCEQNLNHDAMYWYRQDPGQGLRLIYYSQIVNDFQKGDIAEGYSVSREKKESFPLTVTSAQKNPTAFYLCASSRRQGNLYEQYFGPGTRLTVT.

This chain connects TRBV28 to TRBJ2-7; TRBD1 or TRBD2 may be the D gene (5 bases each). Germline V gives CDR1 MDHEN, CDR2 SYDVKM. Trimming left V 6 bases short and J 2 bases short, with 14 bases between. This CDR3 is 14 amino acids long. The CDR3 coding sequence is TGTGCCAGCAGAATCTGGGACGGGACCTACGAGCAGTACTTC. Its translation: CASRIWDGTYEQYF. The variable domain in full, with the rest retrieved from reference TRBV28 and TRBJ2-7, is DVKVTQSSRYLVKRTGEKVFLECVQDMDHENMFWYRQDPGLGLRLIYFSYDVKMKEKGDIPEGYSVSREKKERFSLILESASTNQTSMYLCASRIWDGTYEQYFGPGTRLTVT.

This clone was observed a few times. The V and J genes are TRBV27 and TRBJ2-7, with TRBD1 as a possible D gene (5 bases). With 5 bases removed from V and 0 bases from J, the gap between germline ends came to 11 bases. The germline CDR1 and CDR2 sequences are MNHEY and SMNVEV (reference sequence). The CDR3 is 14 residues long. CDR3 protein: CASSPLGASYEQYF. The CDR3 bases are TGTGCCAGCAGTCCGCTAGGGGCCTCCTACGAGCAGTACTTC.

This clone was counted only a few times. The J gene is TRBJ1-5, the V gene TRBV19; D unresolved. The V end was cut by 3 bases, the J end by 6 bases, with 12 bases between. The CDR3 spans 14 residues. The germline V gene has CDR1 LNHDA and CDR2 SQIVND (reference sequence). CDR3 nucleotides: TGTGCCAGTAGTATGCGGGGAGGATTTCAGCCCCAGCATTTT. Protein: CASSMRGGFQPQHF.

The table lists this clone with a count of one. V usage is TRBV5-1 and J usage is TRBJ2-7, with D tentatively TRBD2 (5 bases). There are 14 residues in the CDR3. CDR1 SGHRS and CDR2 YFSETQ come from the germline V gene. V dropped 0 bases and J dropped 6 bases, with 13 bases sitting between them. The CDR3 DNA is TGCGCCAGCAGCTTGGGAGGGCTGGGTGTCGAGCAGTACTTC. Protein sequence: CASSLGGLGVEQYF.

DNA of the CDR3: TGTGCCACCAGCAGAGATCCGGGGTTTAGTAGCAATCAGCCCCAGCATTTT. Protein sequence: CATSRDPGFSSNQPQHF. The chain carries TRBV15 and TRBJ1-5; D is unclear. The CDR3 length is 17 residues. Trimming left V 0 bases short and J 0 bases short, with 12 bases between. Per the germline V gene, CDR1 is LNHNV and CDR2 is YYDKDF (reference sequence).

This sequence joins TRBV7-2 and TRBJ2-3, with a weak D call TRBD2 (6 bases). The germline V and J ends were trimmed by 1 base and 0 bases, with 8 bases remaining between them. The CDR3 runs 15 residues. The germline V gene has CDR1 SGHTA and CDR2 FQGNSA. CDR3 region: CASSLVAGSTDTQYF. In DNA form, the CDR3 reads TGTGCCAGCAGCTTAGTGGCGGGGAGCACAGATACGCAGTATTTT.

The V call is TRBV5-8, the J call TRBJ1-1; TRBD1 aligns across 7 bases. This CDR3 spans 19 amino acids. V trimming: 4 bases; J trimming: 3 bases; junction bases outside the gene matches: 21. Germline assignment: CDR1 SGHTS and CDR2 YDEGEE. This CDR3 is CASSHGLTGQRTPYTEAFF. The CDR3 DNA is TGTGCCAGCAGCCACGGCCTCACGGGACAGCGAACCCCGTACACTGAAGCTTTCTTT.

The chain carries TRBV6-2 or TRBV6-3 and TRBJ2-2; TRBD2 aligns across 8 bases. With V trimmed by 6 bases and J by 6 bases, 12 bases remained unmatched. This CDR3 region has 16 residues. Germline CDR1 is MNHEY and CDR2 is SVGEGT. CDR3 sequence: CASSHPSAGGPGELFF. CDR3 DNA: TGTGCCAGCAGCCACCCCTCGGCGGGGGGTCCCGGGGAGCTGTTTTTT.

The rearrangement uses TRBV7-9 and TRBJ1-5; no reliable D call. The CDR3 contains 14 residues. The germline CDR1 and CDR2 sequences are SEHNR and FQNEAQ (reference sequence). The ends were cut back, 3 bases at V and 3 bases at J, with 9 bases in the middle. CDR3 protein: CASSFFTDNQPQHF. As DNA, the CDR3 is TGTGCCAGCAGCTTCTTCACAGACAATCAGCCCCAGCATTTT.

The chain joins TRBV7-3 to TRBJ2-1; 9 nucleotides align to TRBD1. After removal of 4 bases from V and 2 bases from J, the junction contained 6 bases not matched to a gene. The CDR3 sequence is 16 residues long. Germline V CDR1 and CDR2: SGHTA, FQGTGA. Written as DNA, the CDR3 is TGTGCCAGCAGCTGGGGACAGGGCATGGCCTACAATGAGCAGTTCTTC. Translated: CASSWGQGMAYNEQFF.

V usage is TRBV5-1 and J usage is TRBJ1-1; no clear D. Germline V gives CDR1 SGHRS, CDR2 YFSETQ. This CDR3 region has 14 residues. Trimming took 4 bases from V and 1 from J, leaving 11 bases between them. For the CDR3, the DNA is TGCGCCAGCAGCCCCTCCGCGGGGAACACTGAAGCTTTCTTT. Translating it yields CASSPSAGNTEAFF.

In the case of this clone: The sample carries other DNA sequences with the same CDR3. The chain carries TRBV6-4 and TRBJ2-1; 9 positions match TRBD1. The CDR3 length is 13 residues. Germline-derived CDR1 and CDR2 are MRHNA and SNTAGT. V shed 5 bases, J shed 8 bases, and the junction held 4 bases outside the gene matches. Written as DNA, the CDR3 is TGTGCCAGCAGTTTGGACAGGGGTGATGAGCAGTTCTTC. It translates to CASSLDRGDEQFF.

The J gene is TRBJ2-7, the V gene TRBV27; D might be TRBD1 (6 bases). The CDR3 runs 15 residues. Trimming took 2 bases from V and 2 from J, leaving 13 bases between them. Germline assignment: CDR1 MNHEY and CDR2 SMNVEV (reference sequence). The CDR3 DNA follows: TGTGCCAGCAGTTTAGCTGCAGGGGCTCCCTACGAGCAGTACTTC. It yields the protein CASSLAAGAPYEQYF.

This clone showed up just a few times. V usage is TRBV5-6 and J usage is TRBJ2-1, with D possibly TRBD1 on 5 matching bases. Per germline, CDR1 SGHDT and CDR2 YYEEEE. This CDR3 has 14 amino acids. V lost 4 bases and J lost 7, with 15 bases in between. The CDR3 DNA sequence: TGTGCCAGCAGCCTACCCCAGGGATGGAATGAGCAGTTCTTC. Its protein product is CASSLPQGWNEQFF.

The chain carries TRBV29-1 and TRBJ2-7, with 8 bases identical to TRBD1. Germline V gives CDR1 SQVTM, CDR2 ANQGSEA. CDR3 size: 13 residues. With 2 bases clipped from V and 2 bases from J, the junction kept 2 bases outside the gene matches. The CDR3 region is CSVESDRAYEQYF. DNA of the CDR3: TGCAGCGTTGAATCGGACAGGGCCTACGAGCAGTACTTC.

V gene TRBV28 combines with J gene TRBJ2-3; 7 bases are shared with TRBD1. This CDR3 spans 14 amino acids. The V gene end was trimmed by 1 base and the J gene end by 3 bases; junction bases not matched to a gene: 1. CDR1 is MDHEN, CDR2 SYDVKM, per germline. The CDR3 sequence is CASSLLQGTDTQYF. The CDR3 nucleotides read TGTGCCAGCAGTTTATTACAGGGGACAGATACGCAGTATTTT.

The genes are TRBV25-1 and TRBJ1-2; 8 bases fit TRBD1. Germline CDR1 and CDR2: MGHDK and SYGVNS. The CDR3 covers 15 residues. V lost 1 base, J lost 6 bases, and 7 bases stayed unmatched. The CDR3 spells CASSELRTGIDGYTF. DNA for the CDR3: TGTGCCAGCAGTGAATTAAGGACAGGGATCGATGGCTACACCTTC.

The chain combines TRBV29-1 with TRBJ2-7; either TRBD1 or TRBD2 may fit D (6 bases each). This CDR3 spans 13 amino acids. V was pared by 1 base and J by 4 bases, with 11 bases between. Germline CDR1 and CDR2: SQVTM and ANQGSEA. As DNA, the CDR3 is TGCAGCGTTGAAGGTACAGGGAGGTACGAGCAGTACTTC. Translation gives CSVEGTGRYEQYF.

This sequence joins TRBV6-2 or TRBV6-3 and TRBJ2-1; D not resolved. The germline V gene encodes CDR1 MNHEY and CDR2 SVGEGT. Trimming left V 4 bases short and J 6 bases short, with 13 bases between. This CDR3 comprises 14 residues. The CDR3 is CASSSIGETNEQFF. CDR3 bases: TGTGCCAGCAGTTCAATAGGAGAAACCAATGAGCAGTTCTTC.

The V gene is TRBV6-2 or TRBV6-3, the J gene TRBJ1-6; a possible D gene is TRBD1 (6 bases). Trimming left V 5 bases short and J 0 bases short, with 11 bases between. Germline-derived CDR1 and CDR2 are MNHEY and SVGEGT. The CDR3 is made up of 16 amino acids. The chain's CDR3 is CASSGTRSSYNSPLHF. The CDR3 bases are TGTGCCAGCAGTGGGACAAGGAGCTCCTATAATTCACCCCTCCACTTT.